The clone carrying this TCR beta chain showed up many times. What it binds is not known. V trimming: 4 bases; J trimming: 6 bases; junction bases outside the gene matches: 6. Germline lookup yields CDR1 LNHDA and CDR2 SQIVND (reference sequence). The CDR3 covers 16 residues. This entry belongs to a study of T cells in Graves' hyperthyroidism and ophthalmopathy. The study's findings and limits: A model using 13 V-J features told ophthalmopathy apart from stable hyperthyroidism. Researchers found most expanded thyroid clonotypes above 0.001 in blood as well.

RNA transcripts gave rise to amplified TCR beta CDR3 regions. With the HTBI primer set, the TCR CDR3 went through a first round of RT-PCR. Using its own MiXCR run on the multiplex PCR reads, TCRdb lists one record per CDR3 protein. The sample consists of some 320,000 distinct CDR3 sequences, around 13% of them appearing once. Thyroid ultrasound, orbital computed tomography, clinical symptoms, and serum thyroxine and TRAb underpinned diagnoses. Sequenced material: blood. This TCR was sampled from a woman aged 40 to 55 with Graves' ophthalmopathy. V is TRBV19 and J is TRBJ2-3, with TRBD2 matching over 14 bases. The CDR3 here is CASSTGLAGATDTQYF. The CDR3 DNA follows: TGTGCCAGTAGTACGGGACTAGCGGGAGCTACGGATACGCAGTATTTT.